Following are 2 T cell receptor beta chains from one sample sequenced in a study of metastatic and nonmetastatic thyroid tumors (dated by TCRdb to 2018 to 2021). Libraries were built with PCR. TCRdb lists the instrument as Illumina HiSeq 4000. The public reads were reanalyzed by TCRdb: fastp trimming at Q25, MiXCR alignment, in-frame beta chains only. The sample yields 3,500 to 5,000 clones; around 40% were counted once. The ten largest clones represent less than 25% of the sample. None of the patients had been given any treatment before thyroid surgery. Input material: tumor tissue. The receptors here all came from a male donor with papillary thyroid cancer or a benign thyroid nodule (not recorded which). Some clones in this sample may be carry-over from other donors' samples.

This clone came up a few times. V and J are TRBV4-3 and TRBJ1-5; D is ambiguous. Germline values: CDR1 LGHNA, CDR2 YSLEER. The CDR3 extends over 13 amino acids. Between the trimmed V and J ends, which lost 0 bases and 5 bases, there was a span of 5 bases. The CDR3 is CASSQEKYQPQHF. The CDR3 coding sequence is TGCGCCAGCAGCCAAGAAAAGTATCAGCCCCAGCATTTT.

The CDR3 loop reads CASSGLTGENYGYTF. The CDR3 DNA sequence: TGCGCCAGCAGTGGGTTGACAGGGGAAAATTATGGCTACACCTTC. The V gene is TRBV10-2, the J gene TRBJ1-2, with TRBD1 matching 8 bases. The V gene's germline CDR1 is WSHSY and CDR2 SAAADI. CDR3 length: 15 amino acids. V was clipped by 4 bases and J by 5 bases; unmatched bases: 9.